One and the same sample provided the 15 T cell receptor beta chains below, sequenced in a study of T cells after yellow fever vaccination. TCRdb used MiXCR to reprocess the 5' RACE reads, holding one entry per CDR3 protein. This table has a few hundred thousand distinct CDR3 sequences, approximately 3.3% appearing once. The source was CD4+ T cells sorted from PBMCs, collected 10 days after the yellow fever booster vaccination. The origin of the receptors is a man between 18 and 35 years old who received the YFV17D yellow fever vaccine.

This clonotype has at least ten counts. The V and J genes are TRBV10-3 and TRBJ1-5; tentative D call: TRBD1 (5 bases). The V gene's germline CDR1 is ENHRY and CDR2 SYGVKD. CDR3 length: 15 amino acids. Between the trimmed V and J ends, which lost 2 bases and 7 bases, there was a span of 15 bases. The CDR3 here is CAISEVQGLGQPQHF. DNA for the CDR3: TGTGCCATCAGTGAGGTGCAGGGATTGGGGCAGCCCCAGCATTTT.

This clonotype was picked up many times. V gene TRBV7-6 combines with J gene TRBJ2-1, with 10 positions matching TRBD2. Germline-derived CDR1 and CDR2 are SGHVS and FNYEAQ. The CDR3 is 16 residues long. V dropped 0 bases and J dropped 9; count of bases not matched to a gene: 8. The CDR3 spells CASSLAPSGGYGEQFF. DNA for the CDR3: TGTGCCAGCAGCTTAGCGCCTAGCGGGGGATACGGTGAGCAGTTCTTC.

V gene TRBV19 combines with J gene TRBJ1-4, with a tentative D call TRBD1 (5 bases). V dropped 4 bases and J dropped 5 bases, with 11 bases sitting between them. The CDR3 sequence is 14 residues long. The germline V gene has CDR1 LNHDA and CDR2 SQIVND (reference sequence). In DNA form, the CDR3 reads TGTGCCAGTAGTAGCCACCGACAGAATGAAAAACTGTTTTTT. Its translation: CASSSHRQNEKLFF.

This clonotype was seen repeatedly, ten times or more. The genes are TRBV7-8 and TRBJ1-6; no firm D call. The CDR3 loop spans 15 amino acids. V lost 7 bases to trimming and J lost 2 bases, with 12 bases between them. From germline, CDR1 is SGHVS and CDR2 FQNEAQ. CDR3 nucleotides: TGTGCCAGCACCATCGCAGGACCCTATAATTCACCCCTCCACTTT. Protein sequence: CASTIAGPYNSPLHF.

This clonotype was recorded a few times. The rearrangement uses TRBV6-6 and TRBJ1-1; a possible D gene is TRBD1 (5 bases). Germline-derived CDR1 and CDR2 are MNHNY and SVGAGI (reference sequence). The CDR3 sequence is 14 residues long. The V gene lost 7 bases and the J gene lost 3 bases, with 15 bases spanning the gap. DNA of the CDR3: TGTGCCAGCACCCCCAGGAGCAGGGACACTGAAGCTTTCTTT. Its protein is CASTPRSRDTEAFF.

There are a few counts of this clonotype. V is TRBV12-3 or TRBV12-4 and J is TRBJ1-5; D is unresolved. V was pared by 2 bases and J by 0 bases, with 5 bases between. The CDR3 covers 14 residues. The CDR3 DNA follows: TGTGCCAGCAGTTTATGGGCTAGCAATCAGCCCCAGCATTTT. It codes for CASSLWASNQPQHF.

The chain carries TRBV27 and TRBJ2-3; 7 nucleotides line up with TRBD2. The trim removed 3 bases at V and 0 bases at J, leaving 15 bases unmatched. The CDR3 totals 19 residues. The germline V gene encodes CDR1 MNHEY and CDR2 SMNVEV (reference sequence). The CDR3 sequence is CASSLLRGTRIASTDTQYF. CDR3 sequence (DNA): TGTGCCAGCAGTTTGTTGCGGGGGACCAGAATCGCTAGCACAGATACGCAGTATTTT.

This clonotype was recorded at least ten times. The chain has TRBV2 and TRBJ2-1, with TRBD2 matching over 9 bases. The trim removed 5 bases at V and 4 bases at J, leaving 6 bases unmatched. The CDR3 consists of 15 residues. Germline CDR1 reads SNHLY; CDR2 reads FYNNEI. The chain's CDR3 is CASSPGTSRYNEQFF. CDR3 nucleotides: TGTGCCAGCAGTCCCGGGACTAGCCGTTACAATGAGCAGTTCTTC.

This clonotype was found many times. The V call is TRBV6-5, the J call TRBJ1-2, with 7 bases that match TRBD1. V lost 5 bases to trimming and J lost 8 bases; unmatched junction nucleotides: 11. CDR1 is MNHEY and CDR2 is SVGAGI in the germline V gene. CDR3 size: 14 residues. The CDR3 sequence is CASSPRTGPGGYTF. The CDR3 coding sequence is TGTGCCAGCAGTCCGAGGACAGGCCCGGGGGGCTACACCTTC.

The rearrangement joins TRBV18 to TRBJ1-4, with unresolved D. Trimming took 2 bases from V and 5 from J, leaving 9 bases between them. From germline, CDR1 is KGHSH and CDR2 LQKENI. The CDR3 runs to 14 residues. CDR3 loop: CASSPGDPNEKLFF. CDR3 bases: TGTGCCAGCTCACCAGGAGACCCGAATGAAAAACTGTTTTTT.

The CDR3, as DNA: TGCGCCAGCAGCTTTCATGAACTGAACACCGGGGAGCTGTTTTTT. Its translation: CASSFHELNTGELFF. The rearrangement joins TRBV5-1 to TRBJ2-2; D unclear. In germline, CDR1 is SGHRS, CDR2 YFSETQ. Trimming cost V 2 bases and J 1 base, with 9 bases left between them. CDR3 length: 15 amino acids.

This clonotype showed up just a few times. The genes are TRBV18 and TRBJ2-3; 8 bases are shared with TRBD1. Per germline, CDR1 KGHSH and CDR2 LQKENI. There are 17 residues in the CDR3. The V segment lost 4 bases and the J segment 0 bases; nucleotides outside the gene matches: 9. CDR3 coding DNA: TGTGCCAGCTCACGATGGGACAGGCGTTCTAGCACAGATACGCAGTATTTT. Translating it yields CASSRWDRRSSTDTQYF.

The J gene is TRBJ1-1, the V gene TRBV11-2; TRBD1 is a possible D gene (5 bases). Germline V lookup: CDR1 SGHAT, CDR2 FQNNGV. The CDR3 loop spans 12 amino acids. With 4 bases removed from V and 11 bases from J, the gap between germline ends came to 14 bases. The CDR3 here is CASSSRDPGAFF. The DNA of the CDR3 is TGTGCCAGCAGCTCTAGGGACCCTGGGGCTTTCTTT.

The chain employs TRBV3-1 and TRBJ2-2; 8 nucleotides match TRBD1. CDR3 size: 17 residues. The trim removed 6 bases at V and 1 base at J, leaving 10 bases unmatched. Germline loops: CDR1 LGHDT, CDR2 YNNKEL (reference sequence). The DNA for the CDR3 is TGTGCCAGCAGTCAATATGACAGGGGTGGGAACACCGGGGAGCTGTTTTTT. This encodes CASSQYDRGGNTGELFF.

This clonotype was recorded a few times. CDR3 bases: TGTGCCAGTACCCCCCAAACGGGCAATGAGCAGTTCTTC. This encodes CASTPQTGNEQFF. The rearrangement links TRBV19 to TRBJ2-1; unclear D gene. Trimming took 7 bases from V and 6 from J, leaving 13 bases between them. In germline, CDR1 is LNHDA, CDR2 SQIVND (reference sequence). The CDR3 totals 13 residues.